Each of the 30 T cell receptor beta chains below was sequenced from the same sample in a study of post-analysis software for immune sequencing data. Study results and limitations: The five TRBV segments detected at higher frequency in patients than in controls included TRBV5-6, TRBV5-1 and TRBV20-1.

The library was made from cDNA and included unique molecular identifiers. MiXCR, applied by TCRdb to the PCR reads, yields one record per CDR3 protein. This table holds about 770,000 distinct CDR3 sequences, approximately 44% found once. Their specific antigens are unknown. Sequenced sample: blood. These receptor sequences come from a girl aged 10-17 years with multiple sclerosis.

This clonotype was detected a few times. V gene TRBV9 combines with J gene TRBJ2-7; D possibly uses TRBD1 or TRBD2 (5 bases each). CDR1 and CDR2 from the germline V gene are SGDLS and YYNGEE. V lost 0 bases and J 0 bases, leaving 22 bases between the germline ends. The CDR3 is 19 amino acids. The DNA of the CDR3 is TGTGCCAGCAGCGTAGCGAGAGTGGTGGGACGGCTGCCCTCCTACGAGCAGTACTTC. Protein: CASSVARVVGRLPSYEQYF. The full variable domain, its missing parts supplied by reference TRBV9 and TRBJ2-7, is DSGVTQTPKHLITATGQRVTLRCSPRSGDLSVYWYQQSLDQGLQFLIQYYNGEERAKGNILERFSAQQFPDLHSELNLSSLELGDSALYFCASSVARVVGRLPSYEQYFGPGTRLTVT.

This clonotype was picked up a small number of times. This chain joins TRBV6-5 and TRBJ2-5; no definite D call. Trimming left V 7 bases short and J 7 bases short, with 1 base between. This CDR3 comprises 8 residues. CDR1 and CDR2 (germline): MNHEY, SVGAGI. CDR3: CASMTQYF. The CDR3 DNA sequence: TGTGCCAGCATGACCCAGTACTTC.

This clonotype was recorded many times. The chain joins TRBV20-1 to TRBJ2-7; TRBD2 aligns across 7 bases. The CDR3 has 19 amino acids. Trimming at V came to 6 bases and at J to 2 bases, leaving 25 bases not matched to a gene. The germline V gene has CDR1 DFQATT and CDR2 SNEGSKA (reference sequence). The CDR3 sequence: CSAQALFISAGLNTYEQYF. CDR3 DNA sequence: TGCAGTGCCCAAGCCCTTTTTATCTCAGCGGGACTCAACACCTACGAGCAGTACTTC.

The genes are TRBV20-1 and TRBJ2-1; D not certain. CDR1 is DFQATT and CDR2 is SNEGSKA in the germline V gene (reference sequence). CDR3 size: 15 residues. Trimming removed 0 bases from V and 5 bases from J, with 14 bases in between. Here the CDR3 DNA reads TGCAGTGCTAGAGATTTTGTGACTCACAACAATGAGCAGTTCTTC. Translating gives CSARDFVTHNNEQFF.

The CDR3 region has the DNA TGTGCCAGCGGCGTAGCGACAGATACCTACGAGCAGTACTTC. Its translation is CASGVATDTYEQYF. The rearrangement uses TRBV7-9 and TRBJ2-7; the D call may be TRBD1 or TRBD2 (5 bases each). Trimming stripped 8 bases from V and 2 bases from J, with 16 bases between. Per the germline V gene, CDR1 is SEHNR and CDR2 is FQNEAQ (reference sequence). This CDR3 has 14 residues. The whole variable domain, remainder taken from reference TRBV7-9 and TRBJ2-7, is DTGVSQNPRHKITKRGQNVTFRCDPISEHNRLYWYRQTLGQGPEFLTYFQNEAQLEKSRLLSDRFSAERPKGSFSTLEIQRTEQGDSAMYLCASGVATDTYEQYFGPGTRLTVT.

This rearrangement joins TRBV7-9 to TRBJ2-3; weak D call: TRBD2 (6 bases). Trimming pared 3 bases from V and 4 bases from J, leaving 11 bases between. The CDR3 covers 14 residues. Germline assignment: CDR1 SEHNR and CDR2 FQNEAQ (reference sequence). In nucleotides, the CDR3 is TGTGCCAGCAGCTTTACTACGGGAGCAGATACGCAGTATTTT. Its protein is CASSFTTGADTQYF.

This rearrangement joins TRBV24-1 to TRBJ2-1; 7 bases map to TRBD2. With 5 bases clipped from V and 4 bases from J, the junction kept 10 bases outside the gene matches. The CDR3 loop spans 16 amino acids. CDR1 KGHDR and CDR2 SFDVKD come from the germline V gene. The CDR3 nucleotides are TGTGCCACCAGTGGGTTGAGCGGGAAAGGGTACAATGAGCAGTTCTTC. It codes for CATSGLSGKGYNEQFF.

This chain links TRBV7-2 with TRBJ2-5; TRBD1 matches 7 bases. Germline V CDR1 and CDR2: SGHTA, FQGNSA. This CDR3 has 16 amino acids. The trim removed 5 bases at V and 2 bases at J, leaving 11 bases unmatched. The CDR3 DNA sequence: TGTGCCAGCAGCCCCCTCAGGGGGACCCTTCAAGAGACCCAGTACTTC. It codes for CASSPLRGTLQETQYF.

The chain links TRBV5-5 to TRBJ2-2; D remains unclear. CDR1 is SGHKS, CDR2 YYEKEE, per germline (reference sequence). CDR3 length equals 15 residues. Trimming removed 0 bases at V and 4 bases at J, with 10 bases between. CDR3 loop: CASSLGPPGTGELFF. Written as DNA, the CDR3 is TGTGCCAGCAGCTTGGGGCCTCCGGGCACCGGGGAGCTGTTTTTT.

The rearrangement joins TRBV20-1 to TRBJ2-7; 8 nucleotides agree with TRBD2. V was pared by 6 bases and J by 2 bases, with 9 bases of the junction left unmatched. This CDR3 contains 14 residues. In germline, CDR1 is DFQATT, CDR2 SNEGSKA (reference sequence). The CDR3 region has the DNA TGCAGTGCCGGGAGGGTCCTAGACCCCTACGAGCAGTACTTC. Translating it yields CSAGRVLDPYEQYF.

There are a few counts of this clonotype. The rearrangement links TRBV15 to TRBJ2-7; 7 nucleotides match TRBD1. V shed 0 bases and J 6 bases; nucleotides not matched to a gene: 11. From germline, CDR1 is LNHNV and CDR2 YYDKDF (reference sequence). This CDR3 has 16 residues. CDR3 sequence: CATSREQGIRLGEQYF. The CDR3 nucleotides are TGTGCCACCAGCAGAGAACAGGGGATTAGATTAGGCGAGCAGTACTTC.

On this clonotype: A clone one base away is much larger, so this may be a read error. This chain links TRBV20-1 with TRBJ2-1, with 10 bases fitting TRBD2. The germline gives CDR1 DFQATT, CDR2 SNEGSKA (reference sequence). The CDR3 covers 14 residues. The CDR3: CSATSRAGGREQSF. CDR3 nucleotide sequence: TGCAGTGCTACGTCGAGAGCGGGAGGGCGTGAGCAGTCCTTC.

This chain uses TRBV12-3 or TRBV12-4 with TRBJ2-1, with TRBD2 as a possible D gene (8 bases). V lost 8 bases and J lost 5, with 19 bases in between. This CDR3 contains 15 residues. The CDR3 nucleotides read TGTGCCAGCGAATCAGGGGGACTAGGGAACAATGAGCAGTTCTTC. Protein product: CASESGGLGNNEQFF.

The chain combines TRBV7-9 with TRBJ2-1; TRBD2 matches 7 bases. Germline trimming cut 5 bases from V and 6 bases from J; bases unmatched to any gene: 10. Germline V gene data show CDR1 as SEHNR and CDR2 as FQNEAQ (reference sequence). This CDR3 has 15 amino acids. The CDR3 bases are TGTGCCAGCAGCAGAACCGGGACTAAGGTCAATGAGCAGTTCTTC. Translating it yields CASSRTGTKVNEQFF.

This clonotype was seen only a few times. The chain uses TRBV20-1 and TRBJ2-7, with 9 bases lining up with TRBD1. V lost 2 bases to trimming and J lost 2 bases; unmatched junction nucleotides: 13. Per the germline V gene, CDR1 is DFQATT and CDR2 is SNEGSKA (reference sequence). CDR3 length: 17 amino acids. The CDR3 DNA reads TGCAGTGCTAGAAAGGCGGGACAGGGAACCCTTCCCTACGAGCAGTACTTC. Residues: CSARKAGQGTLPYEQYF.

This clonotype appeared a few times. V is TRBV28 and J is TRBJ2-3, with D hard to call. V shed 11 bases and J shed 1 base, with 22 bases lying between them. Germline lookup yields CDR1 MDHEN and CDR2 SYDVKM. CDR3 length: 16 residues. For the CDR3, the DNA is TGTGCCTGCCAGAGCCTACCCGGGCACGGCACAGATACGCAGTATTTT. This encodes CACQSLPGHGTDTQYF.

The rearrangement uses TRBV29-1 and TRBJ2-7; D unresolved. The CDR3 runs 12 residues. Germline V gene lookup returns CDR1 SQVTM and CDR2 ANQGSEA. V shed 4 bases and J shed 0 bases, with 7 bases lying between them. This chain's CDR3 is CSVVGGSYEQYF. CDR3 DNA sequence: TGCAGCGTTGTGGGCGGCTCCTACGAGCAGTACTTC.

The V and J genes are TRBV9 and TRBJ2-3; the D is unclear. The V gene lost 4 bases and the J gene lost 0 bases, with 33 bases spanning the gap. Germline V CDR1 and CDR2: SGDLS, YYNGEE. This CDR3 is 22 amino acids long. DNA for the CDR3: TGTGCCAGCAGCTACCTTCCCCAACTTGAGGATGGTCGGCTAGTTAGCACAGATACGCAGTATTTT. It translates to CASSYLPQLEDGRLVSTDTQYF.

Here the CDR3 reads CASSSYGTSGSYEQYF. The CDR3 DNA sequence: TGTGCCAGCAGCTCGTATGGGACTAGCGGGAGTTACGAGCAGTACTTC. The J gene is TRBJ2-7, the V gene TRBV7-9; TRBD2 agrees at 14 bases. This CDR3 comprises 16 residues. Germline V CDR1 and CDR2: SEHNR, FQNEAQ (reference sequence). Unmatched junction bases numbered 6, after V lost 4 bases and J lost 4 bases.

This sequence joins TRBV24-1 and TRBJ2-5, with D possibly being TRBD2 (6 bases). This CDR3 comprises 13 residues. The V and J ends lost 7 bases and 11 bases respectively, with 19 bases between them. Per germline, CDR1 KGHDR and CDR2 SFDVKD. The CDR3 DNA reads TGTGCCACCAGCGTGGGACTCTACAATGAGCAGTACTTC. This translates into CATSVGLYNEQYF.

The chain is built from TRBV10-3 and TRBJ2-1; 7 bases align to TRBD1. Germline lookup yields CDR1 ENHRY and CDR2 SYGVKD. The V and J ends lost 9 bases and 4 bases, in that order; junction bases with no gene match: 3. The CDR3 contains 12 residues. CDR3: CAIGQEYNEQFF. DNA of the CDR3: TGTGCCATAGGACAGGAGTACAATGAGCAGTTCTTC.

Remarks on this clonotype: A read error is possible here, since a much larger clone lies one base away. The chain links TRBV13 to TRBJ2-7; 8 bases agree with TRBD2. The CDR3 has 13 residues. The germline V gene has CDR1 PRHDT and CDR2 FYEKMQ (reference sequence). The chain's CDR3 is CTSSLTSGYEQYF. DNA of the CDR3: TGTACCAGCAGCCTTACTAGCGGCTACGAGCAGTACTTC.

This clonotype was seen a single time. The DNA for the CDR3 is TGCAGTGCTAGCACACCGGGGGACAGGGATCGCGGAGATACGCAGTATTTT. Translation: CSASTPGDRDRGDTQYF. The chain is built from TRBV20-1 and TRBJ2-3; 9 bases align to TRBD1. After removal of 3 bases from V and 5 bases from J, the junction contained 15 bases not matched to a gene. This CDR3 has 17 residues. Germline loops: CDR1 DFQATT, CDR2 SNEGSKA (reference sequence).

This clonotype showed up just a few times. CDR3 residues: CASSLEAWGGDEQFF. The CDR3 DNA follows: TGTGCCAGCAGCTTAGAGGCCTGGGGGGGAGATGAGCAGTTCTTC. The chain recombines TRBV7-6 with TRBJ2-1, with TRBD2 matching over 7 bases. V dropped 1 base and J dropped 8; count of bases not matched to a gene: 8. Germline CDR1 and CDR2: SGHVS and FNYEAQ. This CDR3 region has 15 residues.

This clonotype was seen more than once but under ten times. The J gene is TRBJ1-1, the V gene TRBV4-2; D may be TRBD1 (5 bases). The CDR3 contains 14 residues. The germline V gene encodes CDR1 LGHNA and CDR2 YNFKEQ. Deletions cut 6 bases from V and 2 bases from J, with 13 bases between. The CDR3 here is CASRGGVRNTEAFF. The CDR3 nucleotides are TGTGCCAGCAGGGGGGGGGTGCGAAACACTGAAGCTTTCTTT.

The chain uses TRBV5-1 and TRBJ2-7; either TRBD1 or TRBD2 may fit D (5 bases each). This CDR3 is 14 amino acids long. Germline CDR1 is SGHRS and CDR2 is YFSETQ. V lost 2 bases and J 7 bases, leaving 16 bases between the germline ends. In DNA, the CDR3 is TGCGCCAGCAGCTTCGGGACGGGGCAAGAAGAGCAGTACTTC. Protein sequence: CASSFGTGQEEQYF. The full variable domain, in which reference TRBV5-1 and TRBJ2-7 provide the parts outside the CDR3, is KAGVTQTPRYLIKTRGQQVTLSCSPISGHRSVSWYQQTPGQGLQFLFEYFSETQRNKGNFPGRFSGRQFSNSRSEMNVSTLELGDSALYLCASSFGTGQEEQYFGPGTRLTVT.

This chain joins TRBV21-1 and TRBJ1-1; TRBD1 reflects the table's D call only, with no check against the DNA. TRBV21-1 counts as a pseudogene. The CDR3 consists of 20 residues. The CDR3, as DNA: TGTGCCAGCAGCAAACCCCTATCCGGGACCCAGGGGCGCATGAACACTGAAGCTTTCTTT. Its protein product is CASSKPLSGTQGRMNTEAFF.

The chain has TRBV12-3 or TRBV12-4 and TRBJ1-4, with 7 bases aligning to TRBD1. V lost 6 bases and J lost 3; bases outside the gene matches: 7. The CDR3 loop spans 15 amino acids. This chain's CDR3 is CASRSTGAPNEKLFF. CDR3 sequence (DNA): TGTGCCAGCAGGTCTACAGGGGCGCCTAATGAAAAACTGTTTTTT.

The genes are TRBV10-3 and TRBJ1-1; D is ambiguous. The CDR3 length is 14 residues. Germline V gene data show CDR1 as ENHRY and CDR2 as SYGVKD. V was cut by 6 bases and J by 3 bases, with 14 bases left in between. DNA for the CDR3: TGTGCCATCAGCGCGCCCGGGTTGGACACTGAAGCTTTCTTT. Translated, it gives CAISAPGLDTEAFF.

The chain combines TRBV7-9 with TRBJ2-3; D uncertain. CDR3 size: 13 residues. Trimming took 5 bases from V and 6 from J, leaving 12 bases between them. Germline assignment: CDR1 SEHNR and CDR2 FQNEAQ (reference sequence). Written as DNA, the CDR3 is TGTGCCAGCAGCCCAGCTCTAGGGGATACGCAGTATTTT. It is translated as CASSPALGDTQYF.